This TCR beta chain came from a study of early T cells in non-severe SARS-CoV-2 infection (dated by TCRdb to the early 2020s). At the level of the whole study: Bulk RNA from unsorted whole blood was used for TCR sequencing, so alpha and beta chains could not be paired.

V loses 5 bases of germline sequence and J loses 4 bases, and the interval between the two ends is 17 bases. Reading the germline V gene (reference sequence) gives CDR1 MNHEY and CDR2 SMNVEV. The CDR3 starts with the cysteine, ends with the phenylalanine, and has 15 residues. Just CDR3 DNA is preserved here, 45 bases in frame from base 1. Many counts were recorded for this clonotype. This clone's antigen is unknown. No per-base quality is available; no much larger clone lies one base away. The study at large found these results: VDJdb matching was skewed toward anti-spike CD8 responses and likely underestimated virus-specific expansions, missing private and CD4 specificities.

This was a case-control study nested in a cohort of healthcare workers in London, UK, who had nasopharyngeal swab PCR tests and blood samples taken every week. Healthcare workers were recruited between 23 and 31 March 2020, during the week of the UK lockdown, and were followed weekly for up to about 16 weeks. Receptors were amplified or captured by 5' RACE. The sample was run on a NextSeq 500. To correct for sequencing error and PCR bias, the TCR library protocol tagged individual cDNA molecules with unique molecular identifiers. Sequencing covered both TCR alpha and beta chains, and within each sample the abundances of alpha and beta sequences were tightly co-correlated. On the study's bioinformatics: Decombinator V4 was used to annotate the V gene, J gene and CDR3 of the TCR sequences. Expanded TCRs were defined as changing significantly between any two time points under a Poisson model with p below 0.0001. TCR abundances were normalised to the total number of TCRs sequenced per sample and expressed as counts per million. MAIT TCRs were defined by TRAV1-2 paired with TRAJ12, TRAJ20 or TRAJ33, and iNKT TCRs by TRAV10 paired with TRAJ18. A search of VDJdb, accessed on 1 November 2021, was run for TCRs annotated to CMV, EBV and SARS-CoV-2, with TCRs annotated for multiple antigens excluded. The public sequencing data were trimmed at Q25 with fastp and processed into clonotypes with MiXCR by TCRdb, which kept only in-frame beta chains. A single entry per CDR3 protein holds the most common genes and DNA from its merged rows. TCRdb's processing, not the study's, gives the V and J calls here. In this sample the table shows tens of thousands of distinct CDR3 sequences, 9.5% to 15% of which occur a single time. The leading ten clones occupy about 4.2% of the sample.

The chain joins TRBV27 to TRBJ1-1; tentative D gene TRBD1, with 5 bases matching. The TCR was taken from an adult who was a healthcare worker with PCR-confirmed SARS-CoV-2 infection or an uninfected control (not recorded which). Sequenced input: whole blood. The encoded CDR3 is CASSPYVGAGTEAFF. The DNA is TGTGCCAGCAGTCCATACGTAGGGGCTGGCACTGAAGCTTTCTTT.